This TCR beta chain was obtained from a study of blood T cell repertoires in COVID-19. About the study: From the United States, Italy and Spain came samples of acute and convalescent COVID-19. PBMCs, B-cell-depleted T cells, or T cells were the source of the cDNA or gDNA that made up the material.

CDR3 size: 16 residues. Germline V CDR1 and CDR2: MNHEY, SMNVEV (reference sequence). Losses at the gene ends were 3 bases for V and 1 base for J; bases not matched to a gene: 4. As processed by the authors: Nucleated cell number was recorded as an estimate derived from reference gene primer amplification. The protocol was immunoSEQ multiplex PCR, while the TCRdb copy is restricted to in-frame clones and leaves out a portion. The V and J calls and clone size were taken over from that table, and D and trimming were inferred from the DNA. The profile covers around 70,000 clones, with 65% to 85% appearing a single time and more than 4.5% taken by the ten largest.

J is TRBJ2-1 and V is TRBV27; TRBD2 matches at 9 bases. The receptor was isolated from a woman aged 80 or older with active or convalescent COVID-19. Specimen: peripheral blood. The CDR3 DNA is TGTGCCAGCAGTTTTGGCGGGGGGGGATCCTACAATGAGCAGTTCTTC. It yields the protein CASSFGGGGSYNEQFF.